This entry lists 2 T cell receptor beta chains sequenced from one sample in a study of T cells in Graves' hyperthyroidism and ophthalmopathy. RNA transcripts provided the source from which TCR beta CDR3 regions were amplified. The TCR CDR3 was amplified in a first-round RT-PCR using the HTBI primer set. TCRdb re-called the multiplex PCR reads through MiXCR, storing one row per CDR3 protein. The repertoire holds around 420,000 distinct CDR3 sequences, with 15% to 18% as singletons. Sequencing was done on a sample of blood. Every receptor here comes from a woman under 30 with Graves' hyperthyroidism.

A remark on this clonotype: This clone may be a read error of a much larger clone one base away. The J gene is TRBJ2-7, the V gene TRBV5-1; possible D gene TRBD2, 5 bases. The CDR3 runs to 14 residues. Trimming shortened V by 5 bases and J by 2 bases, and 14 bases separated the two germline ends. The germline gives CDR1 SGHRS, CDR2 YFSETQ. The CDR3 region is CASSREWFAYEQYF. In DNA form, the CDR3 reads TGCGCCAGCAGTAGGGAGTGGTTCGCCTACGAGCAGTACTTC.

CDR3 coding DNA: TGTGCCAGCAGTCTCACAGGGGCAGTTTACGAGCAGTACTTC. Translated: CASSLTGAVYEQYF. This chain links TRBV12-3 or TRBV12-4 with TRBJ2-7, with 7 nucleotides matching TRBD1. V trimming: 5 bases; J trimming: 4 bases; junction bases outside the gene matches: 8. The CDR3 runs 14 residues.